The text below deals with one T cell receptor beta chain. The entry originates in a study of cytomegalovirus exposure and HLA in healthy donors. The PCR used 60 Vbeta and 13 Jbeta primers. Sequencing used immunoSEQ multiplex PCR; TCRdb keeps in-frame clones, though not all of them. The table lists 130,000 to 150,000 clones, roughly 83% of them singletons. The germline V gene has CDR1 SGHNT and CDR2 YYREEE (reference sequence). The CDR3 contains 14 residues. With 0 bases removed from V and 5 bases from J, the gap between germline ends came to 11 bases. The material sequenced was PBMCs. This chain uses TRBV5-4 with TRBJ2-5, with D tentatively TRBD2 (7 bases). The TCR comes from a man between 35 and 55 years old in good health and CMV-seropositive. CDR3 bases: TGTGCCAGCAGCTTGGCCGGGGGGCTGGAGACCCAGTACTTC. Residues: CASSLAGGLETQYF. Drawing the rest from reference TRBV5-4 and TRBJ2-5, the complete variable domain is ETGVTQSPTHLIKTRGQQVTLRCSSQSGHNTVSWYQQALGQGPQFIFQYYREEENGRGNFPPRFSGLQFPNYSSELNVNALELDDSALYLCASSLAGGLETQYFGPGTRLLVL.